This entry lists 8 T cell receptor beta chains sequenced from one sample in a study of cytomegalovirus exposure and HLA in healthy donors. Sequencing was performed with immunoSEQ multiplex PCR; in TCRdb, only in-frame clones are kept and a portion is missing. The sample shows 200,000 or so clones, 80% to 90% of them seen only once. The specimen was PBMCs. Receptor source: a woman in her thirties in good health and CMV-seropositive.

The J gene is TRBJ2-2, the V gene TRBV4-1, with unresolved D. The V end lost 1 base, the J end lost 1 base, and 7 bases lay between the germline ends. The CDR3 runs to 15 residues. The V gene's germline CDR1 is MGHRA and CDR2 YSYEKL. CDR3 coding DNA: TGCGCCAGCAGCCAAGTCGCCGGGAACACCGGGGAGCTGTTTTTT. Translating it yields CASSQVAGNTGELFF.

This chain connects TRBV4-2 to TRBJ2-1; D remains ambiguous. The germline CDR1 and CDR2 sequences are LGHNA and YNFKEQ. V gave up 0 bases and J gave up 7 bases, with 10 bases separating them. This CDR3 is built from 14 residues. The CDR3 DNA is TGTGCCAGCAGCCAAGATACGGGTTGGAATGAGCAGTTCTTC. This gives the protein CASSQDTGWNEQFF.

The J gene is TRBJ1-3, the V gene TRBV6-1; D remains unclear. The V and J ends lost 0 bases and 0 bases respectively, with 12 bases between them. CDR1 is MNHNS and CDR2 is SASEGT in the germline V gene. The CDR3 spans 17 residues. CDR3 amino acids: CASSEAQSIYSGNTIYF. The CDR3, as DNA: TGTGCCAGCAGTGAAGCGCAATCCATCTACTCTGGAAACACCATATATTTT.

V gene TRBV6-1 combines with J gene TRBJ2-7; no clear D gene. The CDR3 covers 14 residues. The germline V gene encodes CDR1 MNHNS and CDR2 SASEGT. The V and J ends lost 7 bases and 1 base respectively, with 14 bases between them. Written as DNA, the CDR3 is TGTGCCAGCACACAGCCGCCCCTATCCTACGAGCAGTACTTC. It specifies CASTQPPLSYEQYF.

This CDR3 is CASREGQGSYEQFF. The CDR3 DNA reads TGTGCCAGCAGAGAGGGACAGGGTTCATATGAGCAGTTCTTC. The V gene is TRBV27, the J gene TRBJ2-1; 9 nucleotides line up with TRBD1. Trimming took 6 bases from V and 8 from J; bases not matched to a gene: 8. The germline V gene has CDR1 MNHEY and CDR2 SMNVEV (reference sequence). The CDR3 loop spans 14 amino acids.

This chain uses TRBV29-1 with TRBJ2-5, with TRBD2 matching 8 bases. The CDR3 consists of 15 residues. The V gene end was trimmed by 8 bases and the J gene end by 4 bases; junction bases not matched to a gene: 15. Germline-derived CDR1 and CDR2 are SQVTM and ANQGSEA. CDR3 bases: TGCAGCTTTGTCACTAGCGGAGGGAGGGGAGAGACCCAGTACTTC. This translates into CSFVTSGGRGETQYF.

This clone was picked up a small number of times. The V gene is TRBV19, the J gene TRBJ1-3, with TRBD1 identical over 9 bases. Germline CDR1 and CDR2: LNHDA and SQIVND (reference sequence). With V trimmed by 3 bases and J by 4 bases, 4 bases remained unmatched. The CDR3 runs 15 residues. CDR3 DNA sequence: TGTGCCAGTAGTATTGAGGACAGGGGCGGAAACACCATATATTTT. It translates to CASSIEDRGGNTIYF.

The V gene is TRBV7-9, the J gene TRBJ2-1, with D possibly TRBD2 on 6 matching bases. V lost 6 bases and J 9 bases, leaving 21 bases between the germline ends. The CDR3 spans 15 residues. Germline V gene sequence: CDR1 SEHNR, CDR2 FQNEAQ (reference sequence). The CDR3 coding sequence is TGTGCCAGCAGACTTAGAGGGGAGGCGCTGGGTGAGCAGTTCTTC. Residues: CASRLRGEALGEQFF.